The 22 T cell receptor beta chains reported below all come from one sample, sequenced in a study of regulatory T cells in long-lasting Graves disease. The time point: newly diagnosed GD, antithyroid drugs for less than 3 months. Extracted PBMC RNA gave rise to the TCR library. Arm-PCR of CDR3 regions with iRepertoire HTBI primers generated TCR beta libraries. One entry per CDR3 protein results from TCRdb running MiXCR on the multiplex PCR reads. Here the sample spans about 460,000 distinct CDR3 sequences, 12% to 15% being singletons. These records were also assigned to another study, of T cells in Graves' hyperthyroidism and ophthalmopathy.

The material sequenced was peripheral blood mononuclear cells (PBMCs), taken at new diagnosis, from a patient treated with antithyroid drugs. Receptors were obtained from a woman aged 45-65 years with Graves disease.

The V gene is TRBV18, the J gene TRBJ2-1, with no clear D. Germline V CDR1 and CDR2: KGHSH, LQKENI. The germline V and J ends were trimmed by 6 bases and 0 bases, with 21 bases remaining between them. The CDR3 sequence is 18 residues long. CDR3: CASSPPLRKLSSYNEQFF. In DNA form, the CDR3 reads TGTGCCAGCTCCCCTCCTCTGCGGAAACTCAGCTCCTACAATGAGCAGTTCTTC. Based on the CDR3 plus reference TRBV18 and TRBJ2-1, the full variable domain is NAGVMQNPRHLVRRRGQEARLRCSPMKGHSHVYWYRQLPEEGLKFMVYLQKENIIDESGMPKERFSAEFPKEGPSILRIQQVVRGDSAAYFCASSPPLRKLSSYNEQFFGPGTRLTVL.

This clonotype was detected only a few times. This chain links TRBV5-4 with TRBJ2-5; perhaps D is TRBD1 or TRBD2 (6 bases each). The CDR3 consists of 14 residues. Germline-derived CDR1 and CDR2 are SGHNT and YYREEE (reference sequence). V lost 5 bases and J 5 bases, leaving 16 bases between the germline ends. CDR3 coding DNA: TGTGCCAGCAGAGCAACCGGGGGCGGGGAGACCCAGTACTTC. Translating it yields CASRATGGGETQYF. Using reference TRBV5-4 and TRBJ2-5 for the parts outside the CDR3, the full variable domain is ETGVTQSPTHLIKTRGQQVTLRCSSQSGHNTVSWYQQALGQGPQFIFQYYREEENGRGNFPPRFSGLQFPNYSSELNVNALELDDSALYLCASRATGGGETQYFGPGTRLLVL.

A remark on this clonotype: An end of the junction does not agree with germline; a read error may underlie this. CDR3 amino acids: CASSLSSGEWSQCF. In nucleotides, the CDR3 is TGTGCCAGCAGCTTATCTTCCGGAGAGTGGTCCCAGTGCTTC. The chain carries TRBV7-9 and TRBJ2-5, with D unclear. This CDR3 comprises 14 residues. Germline CDR1 SEHNR, CDR2 FQNEAQ (reference sequence).

This clonotype was detected a few times. The chain carries TRBV10-3 and TRBJ2-5; D gene uncertain. Germline CDR1 and CDR2: ENHRY and SYGVKD. The CDR3 runs 13 residues. V was cut by 0 bases and J by 5 bases, with 7 bases left in between. CDR3: CAISESPEETQYF. The CDR3 DNA sequence: TGTGCCATCAGTGAGTCTCCCGAGGAGACCCAGTACTTC.

This clonotype was counted many times. This chain links TRBV7-9 with TRBJ1-1; D perhaps matches TRBD1 (6 bases). The CDR3 has 15 residues. Germline values: CDR1 SEHNR, CDR2 FQNEAQ (reference sequence). V lost 1 base, J lost 0 bases, and 9 bases lay in between. The CDR3 here is CASSLGGQLNTEAFF. CDR3 DNA sequence: TGTGCCAGCAGCTTAGGAGGACAGTTGAACACTGAAGCTTTCTTT.

The genes are TRBV6-5 and TRBJ1-2; a possible D gene is TRBD1 (5 bases). This CDR3 has 14 residues. Germline loops: CDR1 MNHEY, CDR2 SVGAGI. With 0 bases removed from V and 3 bases from J, the gap between germline ends came to 8 bases. CDR3 DNA sequence: TGTGCCAGCAGTTACTCGAGGGGCTACTATGGCTACACCTTC. It is translated as CASSYSRGYYGYTF.

This clonotype was observed many times. V is TRBV2 and J is TRBJ2-7, with D perhaps assigned TRBD1 or TRBD2 (5 bases each). This CDR3 has 14 residues. Trimming took 2 bases from V and 4 from J, leaving 12 bases between them. CDR1 is SNHLY and CDR2 is FYNNEI in the germline V gene. The DNA of the CDR3 is TGTGCCAGCAGTGAACAGGGACCCAAATACGAGCAGTACTTC. This sequence encodes CASSEQGPKYEQYF.

The DNA of the CDR3 is TGCAGTGCTAGAGATCGTGGAAGCGGGAGCGGGGAGACCCAGTACTTC. Translating gives CSARDRGSGSGETQYF. V usage is TRBV20-1 and J usage is TRBJ2-5; TRBD2 agrees at 8 bases. Germline values: CDR1 DFQATT, CDR2 SNEGSKA (reference sequence). This CDR3 comprises 16 residues. V was pared by 0 bases and J by 5 bases, with 11 bases of the junction left unmatched.

This clonotype was picked up many times. The chain combines TRBV6-1 with TRBJ2-7; D may be TRBD1 (7 bases). V was pared by 7 bases and J by 0 bases, with 19 bases between. The CDR3 consists of 16 residues. Germline V gene sequence: CDR1 MNHNS, CDR2 SASEGT. The CDR3 protein is CASKGGWTGRSYEQYF. Here the CDR3 DNA reads TGTGCCAGCAAGGGGGGTTGGACAGGCCGCTCCTACGAGCAGTACTTC.

This clonotype was seen many times. The chain carries TRBV27 and TRBJ1-1; TRBD1 is a possible D gene (5 bases). The germline gives CDR1 MNHEY, CDR2 SMNVEV (reference sequence). Trimming stripped 6 bases from V and 4 bases from J, with 18 bases between. CDR3 length: 15 amino acids. CDR3 DNA: TGTGCCAGCAGCAAATATCGGGGGGTCGGCACTGAAGCTTTCTTT. Amino acid sequence: CASSKYRGVGTEAFF.

The chain uses TRBV3-1 and TRBJ2-1; no clear D gene. Germline V CDR1 and CDR2: LGHDT, YNNKEL (reference sequence). This CDR3 region has 14 residues. Trimming cost V 0 bases and J 8 bases, with 11 bases left between them. The CDR3 DNA follows: TGTGCCAGCAGCCAAGATCCTAGTTCGGATGAGCAGTTCTTC. Amino acid sequence: CASSQDPSSDEQFF.

This chain joins TRBV6-2 or TRBV6-3 and TRBJ2-7; 9 bases map to TRBD2. The ends lost 7 bases at V and 4 bases at J; junction bases unmatched: 8. The germline V gene has CDR1 MNHEY and CDR2 SVGEGT. The length of the CDR3 is 14 residues. The CDR3 nucleotides are TGTGCCAGCAACTCCGGGACTAGCAATTACGAGCAGTACTTC. Its protein product is CASNSGTSNYEQYF.

This clonotype came up many times. The CDR3 sequence is CASSPTGTSGTSGELFF. CDR3 coding DNA: TGCGCCAGCAGCCCCACCGGGACTAGCGGGACATCCGGGGAGCTGTTTTTT. The V gene is TRBV5-1, the J gene TRBJ2-2, with 13 positions matching TRBD2. Trimming removed 4 bases from V and 6 bases from J; junction bases left unmatched: 9. The CDR3 has 17 amino acids. CDR1 and CDR2 from the germline V gene are SGHRS and YFSETQ.

This chain joins TRBV13 and TRBJ2-7, with TRBD2 matching over 13 bases. Germline CDR1 PRHDT, CDR2 FYEKMQ (reference sequence). Losses at the gene ends were 0 bases for V and 6 bases for J; bases not matched to a gene: 5. CDR3 size: 16 residues. The CDR3 DNA reads TGTGCCAGCAGCTTAGGAGGACTAGCGGGAGCTGGCGAGCAGTACTTC. This codes for CASSLGGLAGAGEQYF.

This clonotype was counted ten times or more. The rearrangement links TRBV28 to TRBJ2-1, with TRBD1 matching over 10 bases. CDR3 size: 15 residues. CDR1 and CDR2 (germline): MDHEN, SYDVKM. V shed 4 bases, J shed 5 bases, and the junction held 5 bases outside the gene matches. The CDR3 is CASSSTGQGNNEQFF. DNA for the CDR3: TGTGCCAGCAGTTCCACGGGACAGGGGAACAATGAGCAGTTCTTC.

This chain joins TRBV20-1 and TRBJ1-2; D is unresolved. Germline CDR1 and CDR2: DFQATT and SNEGSKA (reference sequence). This CDR3 is built from 15 residues. V was cut by 0 bases and J by 3 bases, with 14 bases left in between. The CDR3 coding sequence is TGCAGTGCTAGAGATCCCCGCCGGGTCGACTATGGCTACACCTTC. This encodes CSARDPRRVDYGYTF.

This clonotype has at least ten counts. The chain couples TRBV12-3 or TRBV12-4 to TRBJ1-5; TRBD1 is a possible D gene (6 bases). The length of the CDR3 is 15 residues. Trimming took 6 bases from V and 4 from J, leaving 16 bases between them. This chain's CDR3 is CASSLSGQLNQPQHF. Here the CDR3 DNA reads TGTGCCAGCAGCCTATCCGGACAGCTAAATCAGCCCCAGCATTTT.

This clonotype was counted between two and nine times. V and J are TRBV6-2 or TRBV6-3 and TRBJ2-1; 11 positions match TRBD1. The CDR3 spans 17 residues. V shed 5 bases and J 3 bases; nucleotides not matched to a gene: 9. Germline V lookup: CDR1 MNHEY, CDR2 SVGEGT. The CDR3 DNA reads TGTGCCAGCAGTGTTCAAGGGACAGGGGGAGTCTACAATGAGCAGTTCTTC. Its protein is CASSVQGTGGVYNEQFF.

The chain is built from TRBV9 and TRBJ2-3; D not certain. The germline V gene encodes CDR1 SGDLS and CDR2 YYNGEE. The CDR3 extends over 18 amino acids. Trimming shortened V by 0 bases and J by 2 bases, and 19 bases separated the two germline ends. The chain's CDR3 is CASSVEGISRLSTDTQYF. CDR3 sequence (DNA): TGTGCCAGCAGCGTAGAAGGTATTAGTAGGCTCTCCACAGATACGCAGTATTTT.

The gene calls are TRBV20-1 and TRBJ2-2, with D maybe TRBD2 (6 bases). Germline CDR1 reads DFQATT; CDR2 reads SNEGSKA (reference sequence). Trimming cost V 6 bases and J 0 bases, with 14 bases left between them. CDR3 length: 15 residues. CDR3 loop: CSAPPSASNTGELFF. In nucleotides, the CDR3 is TGCAGTGCCCCCCCTAGCGCTTCGAACACCGGGGAGCTGTTTTTT.

There are many counts of this clonotype. CDR3 amino acids: CASSWGFQGVVDTQYF. The CDR3 bases are TGTGCCAGCAGCTGGGGGTTCCAGGGGGTCGTGGATACGCAGTATTTT. This sequence joins TRBV5-4 and TRBJ2-3; 7 nucleotides align to TRBD1. Trimming took 3 bases from V and 6 from J; bases not matched to a gene: 13. The CDR3 has 16 residues. Per the germline V gene, CDR1 is SGHNT and CDR2 is YYREEE (reference sequence).

V is TRBV30 and J is TRBJ2-6; 11 nucleotides align to TRBD1. V was pared by 8 bases and J by 0 bases, with 0 bases of the junction left unmatched. Germline values: CDR1 GTSNPN, CDR2 SVGIG (reference sequence). The CDR3 covers 14 residues. The DNA for the CDR3 is TGTGCCGGACAGGGGGCCTCTGGGGCCAACGTCCTGACTTTC. Translating gives CAGQGASGANVLTF. Complete variable domain (other parts from reference TRBV30 and TRBJ2-6): SQTIHQWPATLVQPVGSPLSLECTVEGTSNPNLYWYRQAAGRGLQLLFYSVGIGQISSEVPQNLSASRPQDRQFILSSKKLLLSDSGFYLCAGQGASGANVLTFGAGSRLTVL.